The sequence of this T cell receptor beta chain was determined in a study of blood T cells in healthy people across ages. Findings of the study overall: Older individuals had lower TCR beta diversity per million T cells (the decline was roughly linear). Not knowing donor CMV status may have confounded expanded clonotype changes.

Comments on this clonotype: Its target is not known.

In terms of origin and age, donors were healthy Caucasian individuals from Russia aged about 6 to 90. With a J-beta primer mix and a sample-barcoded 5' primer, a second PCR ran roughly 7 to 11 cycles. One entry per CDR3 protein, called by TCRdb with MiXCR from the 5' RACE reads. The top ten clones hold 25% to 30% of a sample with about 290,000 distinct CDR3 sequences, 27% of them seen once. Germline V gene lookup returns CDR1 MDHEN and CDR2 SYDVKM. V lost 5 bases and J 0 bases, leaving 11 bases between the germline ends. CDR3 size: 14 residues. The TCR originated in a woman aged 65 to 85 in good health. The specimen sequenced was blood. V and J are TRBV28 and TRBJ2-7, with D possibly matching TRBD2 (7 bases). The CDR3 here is CASSAGAFSYEQYF. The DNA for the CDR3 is TGTGCCAGCAGTGCGGGGGCCTTCTCCTACGAGCAGTACTTC.